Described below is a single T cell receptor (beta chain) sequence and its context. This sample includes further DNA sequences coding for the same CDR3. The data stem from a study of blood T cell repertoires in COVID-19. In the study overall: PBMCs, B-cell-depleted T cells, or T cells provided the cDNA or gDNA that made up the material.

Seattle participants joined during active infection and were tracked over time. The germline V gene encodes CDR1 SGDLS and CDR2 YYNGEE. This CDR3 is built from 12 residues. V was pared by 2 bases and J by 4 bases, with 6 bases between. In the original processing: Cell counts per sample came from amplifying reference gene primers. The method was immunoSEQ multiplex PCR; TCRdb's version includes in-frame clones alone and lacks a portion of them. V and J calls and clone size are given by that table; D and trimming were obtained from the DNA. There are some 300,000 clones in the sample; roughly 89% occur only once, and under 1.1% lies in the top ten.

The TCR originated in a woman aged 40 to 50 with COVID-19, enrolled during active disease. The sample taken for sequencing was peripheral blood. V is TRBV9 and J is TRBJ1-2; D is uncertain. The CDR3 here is CASSVNSYGYTF. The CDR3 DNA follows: TGTGCCAGCAGCGTGAACAGCTATGGCTACACCTTC.